Here is one TCR beta chain with its context. The V end lost 6 bases, the J end lost 5 bases, and 10 bases lay between the germline ends. CDR3 length: 12 residues. Germline CDR1 reads MNHEY; CDR2 reads SVGAGI. This entry belongs to a study of T cell responses to AZD1222 COVID-19 vaccine. Here immunoSEQ multiplex PCR was the method, and the copy in TCRdb shows in-frame clones only, minus some. The repertoire holds roughly 120,000 clones, around 82% seen once, with 4% to 5% in the top ten. The material was peripheral blood, obtained on day 0 of AZD1222 vaccination. The clonotype originates from an adult in good health. The chain recombines TRBV6-5 with TRBJ1-2, with D perhaps TRBD1 (5 bases). The CDR3 region has the DNA TGTGCCAGCAGGGGGGGTTGGTATGGCTACACCTTC. Protein sequence: CASRGGWYGYTF.